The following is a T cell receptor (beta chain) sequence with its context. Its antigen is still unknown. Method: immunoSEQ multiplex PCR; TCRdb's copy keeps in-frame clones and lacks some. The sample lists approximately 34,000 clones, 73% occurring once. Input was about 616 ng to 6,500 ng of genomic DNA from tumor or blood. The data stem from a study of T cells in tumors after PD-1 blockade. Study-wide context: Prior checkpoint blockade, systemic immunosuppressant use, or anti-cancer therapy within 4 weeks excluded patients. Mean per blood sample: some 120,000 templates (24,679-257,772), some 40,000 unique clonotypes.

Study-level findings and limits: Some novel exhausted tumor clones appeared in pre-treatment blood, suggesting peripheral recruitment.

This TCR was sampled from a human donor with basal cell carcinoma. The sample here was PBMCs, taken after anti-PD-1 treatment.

The CDR3 nucleotides are TGTGCCAGCAGCCTTGGACAGGGGCGAGGCGGCTACACCTTC. Its translation is CASSLGQGRGGYTF. The chain carries TRBV11-3 and TRBJ1-2; 9 bases line up with TRBD1. With 5 bases clipped from V and 8 bases from J, the junction kept 9 bases outside the gene matches. Germline values: CDR1 SGHNT, CDR2 YENEEA. CDR3 length equals 14 residues.